This T cell receptor (beta chain) was sequenced during a study of T-cell memory formation after mild COVID-19. Points from the study as a whole: Later expanders leaned CD4+, whereas clones that contracted between day 15 and 85 were balanced CD4/CD8.

This clonotype was counted only a few times. Its specificity is unknown. MiXCR, applied by TCRdb to the 5' RACE reads, yields one record per CDR3 protein. Of approximately 290,000 distinct CDR3 sequences detected, around a sixth appear once; the ten largest clones hold roughly 22%. From germline, CDR1 is SGHTA and CDR2 FQGNSA. Trimming stripped 6 bases from V and 4 bases from J, with 12 bases between. The CDR3 contains 14 residues. The receptor was derived from a man younger than 30 who had mild COVID-19 (a few samples of this study predate the infection). Cell type and time point are not known. The chain couples TRBV7-2 to TRBJ2-2; no definite D call. The specimen sequenced was PBMCs or a T cell subset sorted from them (not recorded which). The CDR3 reads CASRLPWVTGELFF. CDR3 bases: TGTGCCAGCAGGCTCCCATGGGTCACCGGGGAGCTGTTTTTT. Variable domain in full (rest from reference TRBV7-2 and TRBJ2-2): GAGVSQSPSNKVTEKGKDVELRCDPISGHTALYWYRQSLGQGLEFLIYFQGNSAPDKSGLPSDRFSAERTGGSVSTLTIQRTQQEDSAVYLCASRLPWVTGELFFGEGSRLTVL.